The 32 T cell receptor beta chains below come from one sample, sequenced in a study of glioma-infiltrating T cells. Using RNA template, CDR3s of TCR alpha and beta were amplified with iRepertoire arm-PCR. TCRdb re-analysed the multiplex PCR reads in MiXCR, keeping a single row per CDR3 protein. The sample includes approximately 3,200 distinct CDR3 sequences, 35% to 55% of them seen just once. Sequencing input: glioma tissue, nonneoplastic brain tissue, or PBMCs (not recorded which). The receptors were gathered from a human donor with low-grade glioma or glioblastoma, undergoing nonglioma brain surgery, or in good health (not recorded which).

The rearrangement uses TRBV7-9 and TRBJ1-3; 7 nucleotides align to TRBD1. Germline V gene data show CDR1 as SEHNR and CDR2 as FQNEAQ (reference sequence). The junction had 14 bases not matched to a gene; V was cut back by 4 bases and J by 5 bases. This CDR3 is 17 amino acids long. This chain's CDR3 is CASSSRQTETGRNTIYF. The CDR3, as DNA: TGTGCCAGCAGCTCTAGACAAACGGAGACAGGGCGAAACACCATATATTTT.

This clonotype ranks as medium-sized. For the CDR3, the DNA is TGTGCCAGCAGTCCAGACCATGGACACCAGAACACTGAAGCTTTCTTT. Translation gives CASSPDHGHQNTEAFF. This chain connects TRBV6-1 to TRBJ1-1; D may be TRBD1 (5 bases). The CDR3 totals 16 residues. Germline CDR1 is MNHNS and CDR2 is SASEGT. V was pared by 5 bases and J by 1 base, with 17 bases between.

This clonotype was observed many times. The chain is built from TRBV13 and TRBJ1-2, with a possible D match to TRBD1 (5 bases). This CDR3 has 13 amino acids. Germline V CDR1 and CDR2: PRHDT, FYEKMQ (reference sequence). V was cut by 5 bases and J by 4 bases, with 11 bases left in between. CDR3 bases: TGTGCCAGCAGCCCAAGGGGCCTCTATGGCTACACCTTC. Translation gives CASSPRGLYGYTF. Looking up the rest from reference TRBV13 and TRBJ1-2 gives the full variable domain: AAGVIQSPRHLIKEKRETATLKCYPIPRHDTVYWYQQGPGQDPQFLISFYEKMQSDKGSIPDRFSAQQFSDYHSELNMSSLELGDSALYFCASSPRGLYGYTFGSGTRLTVV.

With respect to this clonotype: In this CDR3 the conserved last residue, phenylalanine or tryptophan, is missing, so a read error is likely. Because the CDR3's place on the DNA is in doubt, the DNA is left out and the CDR3 is given as listed by TCRdb. The CDR3 reads CASSFGTSGNNEKFL. The rearrangement joins TRBV6-1 to TRBJ2-1; TRBD2, the D gene given by the table, was not confirmed from the DNA. Germline V gene data show CDR1 as MNHNS and CDR2 as SASEGT. The CDR3 is 15 residues long, counting both termini.

This clonotype qualifies as medium-sized. The chain has TRBV6-2 or TRBV6-3 and TRBJ2-7; maybe TRBD2 (5 bases). With 4 bases removed from V and 3 bases from J, the gap between germline ends came to 10 bases. The germline CDR1 and CDR2 sequences are MNHEY and SVGEGT. The length of the CDR3 is 13 residues. The CDR3 loop reads CASSFSGLYEQYF. CDR3 sequence (DNA): TGTGCCAGCAGTTTCTCCGGACTCTACGAGCAGTACTTC.

In its sample, this clonotype is medium-sized. The genes are TRBV4-2 and TRBJ2-7; TRBD2 is a possible D gene (5 bases). With 4 bases removed from V and 5 bases from J, the gap between germline ends came to 6 bases. The length of the CDR3 is 11 residues. Germline assignment: CDR1 LGHNA and CDR2 YNFKEQ. In nucleotides, the CDR3 is TGTGCCAGCAGCCCCGGGGACGAGCAGTACTTC. It encodes CASSPGDEQYF.

This clonotype was counted once. At one boundary the junction diverges from the germline segment, which might be a read error. The rearrangement links TRBV15 to TRBJ2-7; D might be TRBD1 or TRBD2, each matching 5 bases. CDR1 is LNHNV, CDR2 YYDKDF, per germline (reference sequence). The CDR3 totals 14 residues. The CDR3: CAASSSGPGGEQYF. DNA for the CDR3: TGTGCCGCCAGCAGTTCCGGGCCTGGGGGCGAGCAGTACTTC.

A remark on this clonotype: This may come from a read error, since a much larger clone is one base off. V usage is TRBV2 and J usage is TRBJ2-5; D gene unclear. There are 13 residues in the CDR3. The germline V gene has CDR1 SNHLY and CDR2 FYNNEI. CDR3: CASSEAPLRTRYF. For the CDR3, the DNA is TGTGCCAGCAGTGAAGCGCCGCTTCGGACCCGGTACTTC. Drawing the rest from reference TRBV2 and TRBJ2-5, the complete variable domain is EPEVTQTPSHQVTQMGQEVILRCVPISNHLYFYWYRQILGQKVEFLVSFYNNEISEKSEIFDDQFSVERPDGSNFTLKIRSTKLEDSAMYFCASSEAPLRTRYFGPGTRLLVL.

The chain has TRBV5-1 and TRBJ1-2; 9 bases agree with TRBD1. Germline lookup yields CDR1 SGHRS and CDR2 YFSETQ. There are 14 residues in the CDR3. Unmatched junction bases numbered 5, after V lost 0 bases and J lost 8 bases. The CDR3 region has the DNA TGCGCCAGCAGCTTGGACAGGGGGCTGAGGGGCTACACCTTC. It is translated as CASSLDRGLRGYTF. The full variable domain, its missing parts supplied by reference TRBV5-1 and TRBJ1-2, is KAGVTQTPRYLIKTRGQQVTLSCSPISGHRSVSWYQQTPGQGLQFLFEYFSETQRNKGNFPGRFSGRQFSNSRSEMNVSTLELGDSALYLCASSLDRGLRGYTFGSGTRLTVV.

A word on this clonotype: Being one base from a much bigger clone, this may be a read error. The V gene is TRBV12-3 or TRBV12-4, the J gene TRBJ2-3; a possible D gene is TRBD1 (5 bases). The CDR3 has 14 amino acids. CDR3 protein: CASSFTAATGTQYF. In nucleotides, the CDR3 is TGTGCCAGCAGTTTCACGGCAGCCACAGGTACGCAGTATTTT.

With regard to this clonotype: Likely a read error: the CDR3 ends without its conserved phenylalanine or tryptophan. The gene calls are TRBV20-1 and TRBJ2-7, with TRBD1 as a possible D gene (6 bases). Germline V CDR1 and CDR2: DFQATT, SNEGSKA (reference sequence). The CDR3 runs to 13 residues. The CDR3 sequence: CGAGGKVGGEQYL. CDR3 DNA: TGCGGTGCTGGGGGCAAGGTGGGCGGCGAGCAGTACCTC.

The chain uses TRBV6-2 or TRBV6-3 and TRBJ2-3; 11 positions match TRBD2. CDR3 length equals 15 residues. Losses at the gene ends were 5 bases for V and 11 bases for J; bases not matched to a gene: 12. In germline, CDR1 is MNHEY, CDR2 SVGEGT. DNA of the CDR3: TGTGCCAGCAGTGTTCTAGCGGGAGGTTATAATGAGCAGTATTTT. Amino acids: CASSVLAGGYNEQYF.

About this clonotype: This could be a read error, since a much larger clone is one nucleotide away. CDR3 nucleotides: TGCGCCAGCAACCCGGAGGGTTCCTATAATTCACCCCTCCACTTT. It is translated as CASNPEGSYNSPLHF. This rearrangement joins TRBV5-1 to TRBJ1-6; D gene ambiguous. The CDR3 contains 15 residues. Trimming took 6 bases from V and 1 from J, leaving 11 bases between them. Germline V lookup: CDR1 SGHRS, CDR2 YFSETQ.

This clonotype was recorded at least ten times. The chain recombines TRBV20-1 with TRBJ2-3; 12 nucleotides agree with TRBD2. After removal of 6 bases from V and 6 bases from J, the junction contained 13 bases not matched to a gene. The CDR3 sequence is 16 residues long. CDR1 DFQATT and CDR2 SNEGSKA come from the germline V gene (reference sequence). The CDR3 sequence: CSAPEATSGGRDTQYF. CDR3 DNA sequence: TGCAGTGCCCCGGAGGCCACTAGCGGGGGGCGGGATACGCAGTATTTT.

By proportion, this clonotype is medium-sized. V usage is TRBV24-1 and J usage is TRBJ1-1, with D maybe TRBD1 (5 bases). CDR1 is KGHDR and CDR2 is SFDVKD in the germline V gene. There are 14 residues in the CDR3. V lost 9 bases, J lost 1 base, and 14 bases lay in between. Here the CDR3 reads CATATDTENTEAFF. CDR3 nucleotides: TGTGCCACCGCTACGGACACAGAGAACACTGAAGCTTTCTTT.

With regard to this clonotype: One end of the junction varies from germline; a read error may be responsible. The V call is TRBV6-1, the J call TRBJ2-7, with D possibly being TRBD2 (5 bases). Per germline, CDR1 MNHNS and CDR2 SASEGT. CDR3 size: 16 residues. DNA of the CDR3: TGTGCCAGCGGTGTACCCTTGTGGGAGATCCCTCTCGAGCATTACTTC. This encodes CASGVPLWEIPLEHYF.

A note on this clonotype: The DNA is left out, because the CDR3 cannot be placed on it with certainty; the CDR3 is given as TCRdb lists it. V and J are TRBV7-2 and TRBJ1-5. Ends included, the CDR3 has 20 residues. Germline CDR1 and CDR2: SGHTA and FQGNSA. The CDR3 here is CASSFYICSARRVGNQPQHF.

Note on this clonotype: One end of the junction does not line up with germline, which may come from a read error. The chain is built from TRBV12-5 and TRBJ2-6, with D perhaps TRBD1 (5 bases). There are 16 residues in the CDR3. Germline V gene sequence: CDR1 LGHNT, CDR2 FRNRAP. Written as DNA, the CDR3 is TGTGCTGGTGGTTTGTGGCTAGGGGCTGGGGCCAACGTCCTGACTTTC. This sequence encodes CAGGLWLGAGANVLTF.

This clonotype was counted only a few times. The chain carries TRBV27 and TRBJ2-7; D is unresolved. Germline CDR1 reads MNHEY; CDR2 reads SMNVEV (reference sequence). The CDR3 is made up of 13 amino acids. DNA for the CDR3: TGTGGCAGACCCTTTGCAGGCCACTACGAGCAGTACTTC. Protein sequence: CGRPFAGHYEQYF.

This clonotype occurred many times. This sequence joins TRBV7-9 and TRBJ1-2, with D unclear. The CDR3 consists of 13 residues. Germline V lookup: CDR1 SEHNR, CDR2 FQNEAQ (reference sequence). V lost 1 base to trimming and J lost 5 bases, with 8 bases between them. CDR3 in amino acids: CASSLGERYGYTF. In nucleotides, the CDR3 is TGTGCCAGCAGCTTAGGGGAACGGTATGGCTACACCTTC. The variable domain in full, completed from reference TRBV7-9 and TRBJ1-2, reads DTGVSQNPRHKITKRGQNVTFRCDPISEHNRLYWYRQTLGQGPEFLTYFQNEAQLEKSRLLSDRFSAERPKGSFSTLEIQRTEQGDSAMYLCASSLGERYGYTFGSGTRLTVV.

V gene TRBV27 combines with J gene TRBJ2-3; no definite D call. V was cut by 5 bases and J by 0 bases, with 9 bases left in between. Germline V lookup: CDR1 MNHEY, CDR2 SMNVEV (reference sequence). This CDR3 has 14 amino acids. The CDR3 spells CASSTATSTDTQYF. CDR3 sequence (DNA): TGTGCCAGCAGTACCGCGACTAGCACAGATACGCAGTATTTT.

The gene calls are TRBV6-1 and TRBJ2-1, with D maybe TRBD2 (6 bases). From germline, CDR1 is MNHNS and CDR2 SASEGT. V dropped 6 bases and J dropped 4 bases, with 13 bases sitting between them. This CDR3 is 14 amino acids long. The CDR3 nucleotides are TGTGCCAGCAGGAGCGGGTGGGAATACAATGAGCAGTTCTTC. Amino acid sequence: CASRSGWEYNEQFF.

This chain links TRBV7-2 with TRBJ2-1; TRBD1 is a possible D gene (7 bases). CDR3 size: 15 residues. The germline CDR1 and CDR2 sequences are SGHTA and FQGNSA. V lost 5 bases and J 7 bases, leaving 18 bases between the germline ends. The CDR3 is CASSRQGGIPNEQFF. The CDR3 nucleotides are TGTGCCAGCAGCCGACAGGGAGGCATTCCTAATGAGCAGTTCTTC.

Many counts were recorded for this clonotype. The chain combines TRBV2 with TRBJ2-3, with 7 nucleotides matching TRBD1. The length of the CDR3 is 14 residues. With 0 bases clipped from V and 10 bases from J, the junction kept 7 bases outside the gene matches. Germline V CDR1 and CDR2: SNHLY, FYNNEI. CDR3 sequence (DNA): TGTGCCAGCAGTGAAGCGCTTCCGGGACAGCCGCAGTATTTT. Protein: CASSEALPGQPQYF.

This clonotype turned up a few times. V is TRBV29-1 and J is TRBJ2-5, with TRBD1 matching over 11 bases. The CDR3 covers 14 residues. V shed 2 bases, J shed 4 bases, and the junction held 3 bases outside the gene matches. CDR1 is SQVTM and CDR2 is ANQGSEA in the germline V gene. CDR3: CSVELGTGGETQYF. The CDR3 DNA sequence: TGCAGCGTTGAATTGGGGACAGGGGGAGAGACCCAGTACTTC.

Points on this clonotype: Germline is not matched at one junction end, which may reflect a read error. This chain's CDR3 is CASRLGTSGDKQYF. The DNA for the CDR3 is TGCGCCAGCAGACTTGGGACTAGCGGAGATAAGCAGTATTTT. The chain links TRBV6-1 to TRBJ2-3, with 11 bases identical to TRBD2. The CDR3 totals 14 residues. CDR1 MNHNS and CDR2 SASEGT come from the germline V gene.

This clonotype was counted a few times. As DNA, the CDR3 is TGCAGCGGCCTAGCGGGAGGGTACTACAATGAGCAGTTCTTC. This translates into CSGLAGGYYNEQFF. The V call is TRBV29-1, the J call TRBJ2-1; TRBD2 aligns across 12 bases. The CDR3 is made up of 14 amino acids. V dropped 7 bases and J dropped 3; count of bases not matched to a gene: 4. The germline V gene encodes CDR1 SQVTM and CDR2 ANQGSEA.

This clonotype is judged large. The chain has TRBV6-6 and TRBJ2-1; the match to TRBD2 covers 8 bases. Germline values: CDR1 MNHNY, CDR2 SVGAGI (reference sequence). The trim removed 2 bases at V and 6 bases at J, leaving 3 bases unmatched. The CDR3 runs to 14 residues. CDR3 in DNA: TGTGCCAGCAGTTACATGAGCGGGGGCAATGAGCAGTTCTTC. Protein: CASSYMSGGNEQFF.

This clonotype qualifies as large (0.1 to 1%). The chain couples TRBV6-1 to TRBJ2-7; the match to TRBD2 covers 9 bases. From germline, CDR1 is MNHNS and CDR2 SASEGT. V lost 6 bases, J lost 4 bases, and 7 bases stayed unmatched. The CDR3 consists of 14 residues. The CDR3 spells CASSPEREVYEQYF. The DNA for the CDR3 is TGTGCCAGCAGCCCTGAGCGGGAGGTGTACGAGCAGTACTTC.

By sample fraction, this clonotype is medium-sized (0.01 to 0.1%). V usage is TRBV6-1 and J usage is TRBJ1-2; 9 bases agree with TRBD1. CDR3 length: 15 residues. The V gene's germline CDR1 is MNHNS and CDR2 SASEGT. V trimming: 6 bases; J trimming: 4 bases; junction bases outside the gene matches: 9. The chain's CDR3 is CASRSGTGFGYGYTF. CDR3 in DNA: TGTGCCAGCAGATCCGGGACAGGGTTCGGCTATGGCTACACCTTC.

About this clonotype itself: A junction end diverges from the germline sequence, so it may reflect a read error. CDR3 loop: CASSFPRLEVAYF. CDR3 bases: TGTGCCAGCAGTTTTCCGAGACTCGAGGTCGCTTACTTT. The genes are TRBV28 and TRBJ1-1, with no clear D. The CDR3 length is 13 residues. Germline lookup yields CDR1 MDHEN and CDR2 SYDVKM. The variable domain in full, completed from reference TRBV28 and TRBJ1-1, reads DVKVTQSSRYLVKRTGEKVFLECVQDMDHENMFWYRQDPGLGLRLIYFSYDVKMKEKGDIPEGYSVSREKKERFSLILESASTNQTSMYLCASSFPRLEVAYFGQGTRLTVV.

This clonotype was counted at least ten times. This chain joins TRBV5-4 and TRBJ2-2; TRBD1 is a possible D gene (7 bases). The CDR3 length is 15 residues. The V and J ends lost 4 bases and 3 bases respectively, with 13 bases between them. CDR1 is SGHNT and CDR2 is YYREEE in the germline V gene (reference sequence). This CDR3 is CASSTDRDYTGELFF. The CDR3 DNA follows: TGTGCCAGCAGCACCGACAGGGACTACACCGGGGAGCTGTTTTTT.